Shown below are 21 T cell receptor beta chains from a single sample sequenced in a study of T cells expressing NK-cell markers. TCRdb re-analyzed the 5' RACE reads; it lists each CDR3 protein once, without DNA. The listing records roughly 420,000 distinct CDR3 sequences. What was sequenced was blood T cells: a sorted CD56 or NKG2C T cell subset, CD4+ or CD8+ T cells, or bulk PBMC T cells (not recorded which). These receptors all stem from a woman aged 18 to 75 in good health.

This chain uses TRBV20-1 with TRBJ2-7; TCRdb selects TRBD1, and the lack of DNA leaves this call unchecked. The V gene's germline CDR1 is DFQATT and CDR2 SNEGSKA (reference sequence). This CDR3 region has 14 residues. CDR3: CSARDRVGVAEQYF.

The chain carries TRBV19 and TRBJ1-5; TCRdb's assignment of TRBD1 cannot be checked, as there is no DNA. CDR3 length: 14 residues. Looked up from germline, CDR1 is LNHDA and CDR2 is SQIVND (reference sequence). This CDR3 is CASSIRTGGTPQHF.

The V call is TRBV20-1, the J call TRBJ2-2; TCRdb reports TRBD2, a call that lacks DNA to check it against. In germline, CDR1 is DFQATT, CDR2 SNEGSKA (reference sequence). The CDR3 has 13 amino acids. CDR3 amino acids: CSARGLYTGELFF.

J is TRBJ2-1 and V is TRBV6-1; absent DNA, TCRdb's TRBD2 call cannot be checked. In germline, CDR1 is MNHNS, CDR2 SASEGT. This CDR3 is built from 15 residues. CDR3 residues: CASRIPTSGFYEQFF.

The V gene is TRBV7-7, the J gene TRBJ2-1; TCRdb's D call, TRBD1, is unchecked because there is no DNA. The germline V gene encodes CDR1 SSHAT and CDR2 FNYEAQ (reference sequence). The CDR3 spans 14 residues. The CDR3 sequence: CASSLDGGGDEQFF.

This chain uses TRBV7-9 with TRBJ2-3. This CDR3 comprises 15 residues. CDR1 is SEHNR and CDR2 is FQNEAQ in the germline V gene (reference sequence). The CDR3 sequence: CASSLASEGTDTQYF.

The rearrangement links TRBV29-1 to TRBJ1-6; checking the TCRdb D call of TRBD1 is not possible without DNA. Germline V CDR1 and CDR2: SQVTM, ANQGSEA. CDR3 size: 14 residues. CDR3 loop: CSVDEGQPNSPLHF.

The V and J genes are TRBV19 and TRBJ1-1. The CDR3 totals 14 residues. CDR1 is LNHDA and CDR2 is SQIVND in the germline V gene (reference sequence). The CDR3 here is CASSSRPRNTEAFF.

This chain uses TRBV24-1 with TRBJ2-7; TCRdb's D call, TRBD1, is unchecked because there is no DNA. CDR1 and CDR2 (germline): KGHDR, SFDVKD. The CDR3 covers 13 residues. The CDR3 reads CATSASGIHEQYF.

The chain employs TRBV27 and TRBJ2-7; TCRdb designates TRBD2, a call that cannot be tested without DNA. From germline, CDR1 is MNHEY and CDR2 SMNVEV (reference sequence). The CDR3 extends over 15 amino acids. CDR3: CASSLFAGGGYEQYF.

This chain connects TRBV5-1 to TRBJ1-1; TCRdb selects TRBD1, and the lack of DNA leaves this call unchecked. Germline V gene lookup returns CDR1 SGHRS and CDR2 YFSETQ. The CDR3 is 14 residues long. The CDR3 loop reads CASSPQTGNTEAFF.

The chain couples TRBV7-2 to TRBJ2-1. This CDR3 spans 14 amino acids. The V gene's germline CDR1 is SGHTA and CDR2 FQGNSA. The CDR3 here is CASSARPQYNEQFF.

The CDR3 protein is CSARNRINNSPLHF. The chain couples TRBV20-1 to TRBJ1-6. The germline gives CDR1 DFQATT, CDR2 SNEGSKA (reference sequence). The CDR3 is made up of 14 amino acids.

This rearrangement joins TRBV7-9 to TRBJ2-1; TCRdb calls TRBD1, which cannot be checked without DNA. This CDR3 comprises 14 residues. Germline-derived CDR1 and CDR2 are SEHNR and FQNEAQ (reference sequence). The CDR3 reads CASSSSGPLNEQFF.

The chain joins TRBV27 to TRBJ2-7. The CDR3 is 14 residues long. Germline CDR1 MNHEY, CDR2 SMNVEV (reference sequence). The CDR3 is CASSRIGESYEQYF.

The chain has TRBV28 and TRBJ2-1. The CDR3 runs 11 residues. The V gene's germline CDR1 is MDHEN and CDR2 SYDVKM. CDR3 amino acids: CASGSRNEQFF.

V gene TRBV5-6 combines with J gene TRBJ2-6; the D call from TCRdb, TRBD1, cannot be confirmed without DNA. CDR3 length: 16 amino acids. CDR1 SGHDT and CDR2 YYEEEE come from the germline V gene. CDR3 protein: CASSLGQVTGANVLTF.

V usage is TRBV20-1 and J usage is TRBJ2-1; the TCRdb call, TRBD2, lacks DNA for checking. Germline lookup yields CDR1 DFQATT and CDR2 SNEGSKA (reference sequence). The CDR3 length is 13 residues. CDR3: CSARGGAGNEQFF.

The chain has TRBV30 and TRBJ1-5; there is no DNA to check the TCRdb D call of TRBD1. The CDR3 length is 15 residues. Germline V gene sequence: CDR1 GTSNPN, CDR2 SVGIG (reference sequence). The CDR3 loop reads CAWNRGQGPYQPQHF. Drawing the rest from reference TRBV30 and TRBJ1-5, the complete variable domain is SQTIHQWPATLVQPVGSPLSLECTVEGTSNPNLYWYRQAAGRGLQLLFYSVGIGQISSEVPQNLSASRPQDRQFILSSKKLLLSDSGFYLCAWNRGQGPYQPQHFGDGTRLSIL.

The chain has TRBV7-3 and TRBJ1-1. The CDR3 covers 15 residues. Germline assignment: CDR1 SGHTA and CDR2 FQGTGA. CDR3 in amino acids: CASSPNPLRSTEAFF.

The CDR3 here is CASSKRGQGGANIQYF. The V and J genes are TRBV7-2 and TRBJ2-4; TCRdb gives TRBD1 as the D gene, but with no DNA this cannot be confirmed. CDR3 size: 16 residues. Germline V gene data show CDR1 as SGHTA and CDR2 as FQGNSA.